This T cell receptor (beta chain) was retrieved from a study of blood T cells in healthy people across ages. Caucasian individuals from Russia who were healthy and aged about 6 to 90 acted as donors. A sample-barcoded 5' primer and a J-beta primer mix were used in a second PCR of about 6 to 11 cycles. TCRdb analysed the 5' RACE reads with MiXCR anew, one entry per CDR3 protein. Found here are around 800,000 distinct CDR3 sequences, roughly 26% of them singletons; the top ten hold roughly 3.1%. The CDR3 extends over 15 amino acids. V lost 3 bases, J lost 3 bases, and 13 bases lay in between. Germline-derived CDR1 and CDR2 are SGHRS and YFSETQ. The same sample was also studied in work on T cells of mothers and their children. That report notes: Versus unrelated pairs, overlap was slightly higher in related mother-child pairs, without reaching significance. It was observed that no persistent microchimeric T cell clones could be detected.

Sequenced material: blood. This rearrangement joins TRBV5-1 to TRBJ2-1; D tentatively reads TRBD1 or TRBD2 (5 bases each). The clonotype originates from a boy between 5 and 17 years old in good health. In DNA form, the CDR3 reads TGCGCCAGCAGCTCCCCGGGACCGAGCTACAATGAGCAGTTCTTC. Its translation is CASSSPGPSYNEQFF.